This TCR beta chain emerged from a study of T cells after yellow fever vaccination. The wider study: Low-cell-number fractions were prepared with SMART-Seq v4 Ultra Low Input. Findings and limits, study-wide: Once the booster was given, most primary-vaccination clones reappeared, at just over 95% for CD4 and approximately 88% for CD8.

The study made its TCR cDNA through 5'RACE template switching. That step introduced a universal primer site along with UMIs. TCRdb used MiXCR to reprocess the 5' RACE reads, holding one entry per CDR3 protein. The sample lists fewer than 450,000 distinct CDR3 sequences, roughly 4.3% seen once, with roughly a quarter in the top ten. This clonotype has a count of ten or more. Antigen unknown. This TCR was recovered from a man aged 18 to 29 who received the YFV17D yellow fever vaccine. Sequenced here: PBMCs, sampled 5 days after the yellow fever booster vaccination.

CDR3 sequence: CSARDLGNTGELFF. Written as DNA, the CDR3 is TGCAGTGCTAGAGATCTGGGAAACACCGGGGAGCTGTTTTTT. The rearrangement links TRBV20-1 to TRBJ2-2; D not resolved. The CDR3 has 14 amino acids. Germline V gene sequence: CDR1 DFQATT, CDR2 SNEGSKA (reference sequence). V was cut by 0 bases and J by 2 bases, with 7 bases left in between.